The present T cell receptor beta chain was sequenced within a study of blood T cell repertoires in COVID-19. The overall study: Some COVID-19 samples were acute and others convalescent; all came from the United States, Italy and Spain.

The table came from immunoSEQ multiplex PCR; TCRdb's copy has only in-frame clones and leaves some out. Of about 81,000 clones in the sample, 91% are singletons; the top ten hold roughly 2%. The junction had 6 bases not matched to a gene; V was cut back by 1 base and J by 2 bases. CDR1 is SEHNR, CDR2 FQNEAQ, per germline (reference sequence). This CDR3 region has 16 residues. Material for sequencing was peripheral blood. The rearrangement uses TRBV7-9 and TRBJ2-3; 7 bases map to TRBD2. The receptor was derived from a woman aged 45-59 years in a cohort sampled during active COVID-19. CDR3 DNA: TGTGCCAGCAGCTTAGGGCTAGCGGACCTCACAGATACGCAGTATTTT. It yields the protein CASSLGLADLTDTQYF.